Shown below are 30 T cell receptor beta chains from a single sample sequenced in a study of TIL therapy for anti-PD-1-resistant metastatic lung cancer. Sequencing used immunoSEQ v3. Method: immunoSEQ multiplex PCR; TCRdb's copy keeps in-frame clones and lacks some. The sample includes about 19,000 clones, roughly 85% of them seen just once. The time point denotes: pre-treatment sample, taken before nivolumab and TIL therapy. Sequenced here: blood, sampled at baseline. These receptors all stem from a person aged 25-85 years with non-small cell lung cancer.

The rearrangement uses TRBV5-1 and TRBJ2-7, with D possibly called TRBD1 or TRBD2 (5 bases each). V was cut by 4 bases and J by 1 base, with 15 bases left in between. Germline lookup yields CDR1 SGHRS and CDR2 YFSETQ. This CDR3 spans 15 amino acids. The CDR3: CASSLGTPASYEQYF. The CDR3 DNA is TGCGCCAGCAGCCTGGGGACCCCGGCATCCTACGAGCAGTACTTC. The whole variable domain, remainder taken from reference TRBV5-1 and TRBJ2-7, is KAGVTQTPRYLIKTRGQQVTLSCSPISGHRSVSWYQQTPGQGLQFLFEYFSETQRNKGNFPGRFSGRQFSNSRSEMNVSTLELGDSALYLCASSLGTPASYEQYFGPGTRLTVT.

V gene TRBV6-5 combines with J gene TRBJ2-7, with TRBD1 matching 7 bases. The V and J ends lost 6 bases and 7 bases, in that order; junction bases with no gene match: 12. The germline gives CDR1 MNHEY, CDR2 SVGAGI. The CDR3 is 14 amino acids. The CDR3 DNA reads TGTGCCAGCAGCCCCCGACAGGGCACCTCGGAGCAGTACTTC. It is translated as CASSPRQGTSEQYF.

The chain combines TRBV6-2 or TRBV6-3 with TRBJ1-2, with D unresolved. Germline CDR1 reads MNHEY; CDR2 reads SVGEGT. The CDR3 runs 13 residues. V gave up 2 bases and J gave up 8 bases, with 12 bases separating them. CDR3 in amino acids: CASSYAGVLGYTF. Here the CDR3 DNA reads TGTGCCAGCAGTTACGCAGGAGTGTTGGGCTACACCTTC.

The J gene is TRBJ2-3, the V gene TRBV6-1, with TRBD1 matching 8 bases. Germline CDR1 MNHNS, CDR2 SASEGT. The CDR3 contains 14 residues. J lost 4 bases, V lost 3 bases, and 3 bases had no gene match. The CDR3 reads CASSDRGPSDTQYF. CDR3 in DNA: TGTGCCAGCAGTGACAGGGGGCCCTCAGATACGCAGTATTTT.

The genes are TRBV18 and TRBJ1-1; D may be TRBD1 (6 bases). The germline CDR1 and CDR2 sequences are KGHSH and LQKENI. V dropped 3 bases and J dropped 8 bases, with 16 bases sitting between them. The CDR3 contains 14 residues. CDR3 bases: TGTGCCAGCTCACCGATGATCCAGGGGTCAGAAGCTTTCTTT. Translation gives CASSPMIQGSEAFF.

The gene calls are TRBV2 and TRBJ1-4; 10 nucleotides agree with TRBD1. V shed 5 bases, J shed 7 bases, and the junction held 22 bases outside the gene matches. The germline V gene encodes CDR1 SNHLY and CDR2 FYNNEI. The CDR3 runs 20 residues. The CDR3 is CASSLAWETGTGELAEKLFF. Written as DNA, the CDR3 is TGTGCCAGCAGTTTAGCCTGGGAGACCGGGACAGGGGAATTAGCTGAAAAACTGTTTTTT.

The chain employs TRBV30 and TRBJ1-1; D is unresolved. The CDR3 extends over 13 amino acids. Trimming took 0 bases from V and 7 from J, leaving 12 bases between them. Germline CDR1 reads GTSNPN; CDR2 reads SVGIG (reference sequence). CDR3 nucleotide sequence: TGTGCCTGGAGTGTACGGCTCGGCAGTGAAGCTTTCTTT. This encodes CAWSVRLGSEAFF.

This clone has a single count. V gene TRBV6-6 combines with J gene TRBJ1-6; D gene ambiguous. This CDR3 has 15 amino acids. V was cut by 4 bases and J by 5 bases, with 12 bases left in between. Germline values: CDR1 MNHNY, CDR2 SVGAGI (reference sequence). The CDR3 is CASSSRPRDNSPLHF. The DNA for the CDR3 is TGTGCCAGCAGTTCAAGGCCCAGAGATAATTCACCCCTCCACTTT.

This chain uses TRBV10-3 with TRBJ1-3, with 7 bases identical to TRBD1. V lost 6 bases, J lost 2 bases, and 1 base stayed unmatched. CDR1 ENHRY and CDR2 SYGVKD come from the germline V gene. The CDR3 is made up of 13 amino acids. CDR3 region: CAIRTGTGNTIYF. CDR3 nucleotide sequence: TGTGCCATCAGGACAGGGACTGGAAACACCATATATTTT.

The sample holds a few counts of this clone. V and J are TRBV5-4 and TRBJ1-2, with D possibly matching TRBD1 (6 bases). Germline assignment: CDR1 SGHNT and CDR2 YYREEE (reference sequence). The germline V and J ends were trimmed by 4 bases and 3 bases, with 10 bases remaining between them. This CDR3 has 13 residues. CDR3 sequence (DNA): TGTGCCAGCAGCCTGACAGGCTACTATGGCTACACCTTC. The encoded protein is CASSLTGYYGYTF.

V gene TRBV12-3 or TRBV12-4 combines with J gene TRBJ1-2; D call uncertain. Trimming stripped 6 bases from V and 0 bases from J, with 8 bases between. The CDR3 has 13 residues. The CDR3 spells CASSPSANYGYTF. Written as DNA, the CDR3 is TGTGCCAGCAGCCCATCGGCTAACTATGGCTACACCTTC.

The chain employs TRBV27 and TRBJ2-1; a possible D gene is TRBD2 (5 bases). There are 17 residues in the CDR3. Between the trimmed V and J ends, which lost 4 bases and 4 bases, there was a span of 20 bases. CDR1 is MNHEY, CDR2 SMNVEV, per germline (reference sequence). CDR3 bases: TGTGCCAGCAGTTCACCCCCTCGCGGGCTCGGGTACAATGAGCAGTTCTTC. Its protein product is CASSSPPRGLGYNEQFF.

The rearrangement uses TRBV2 and TRBJ2-7, with TRBD1 as a possible D gene (6 bases). Germline V gene lookup returns CDR1 SNHLY and CDR2 FYNNEI. The V end lost 7 bases, the J end lost 5 bases, and 15 bases lay between the germline ends. CDR3 size: 13 residues. CDR3 DNA sequence: TGTGCCAGCAAAGACAGGATCTATAACGAGCAGTACTTC. Its protein product is CASKDRIYNEQYF.

V gene TRBV2 combines with J gene TRBJ2-1; D is possibly TRBD1 or TRBD2 (5 bases each). V was cut by 7 bases and J by 0 bases, with 16 bases left in between. The CDR3 is 16 residues long. Germline assignment: CDR1 SNHLY and CDR2 FYNNEI. The CDR3 region has the DNA TGTGCCAGCAAACGCCGGGACCTATCCTCCTACAATGAGCAGTTCTTC. Amino acids: CASKRRDLSSYNEQFF. The whole variable domain, filled in from reference TRBV2 and TRBJ2-1, reads EPEVTQTPSHQVTQMGQEVILRCVPISNHLYFYWYRQILGQKVEFLVSFYNNEISEKSEIFDDQFSVERPDGSNFTLKIRSTKLEDSAMYFCASKRRDLSSYNEQFFGPGTRLTVL.

The chain is built from TRBV3-1 (or the pseudogene TRBV3-2) and TRBJ2-7, with D unclear. The CDR3 has 15 amino acids. The ends were cut back, 2 bases at V and 0 bases at J, with 11 bases in the middle. The germline CDR1 and CDR2 sequences are LGHDT and YNNKEL (reference sequence). CDR3 loop: CASSQTGSRSYEQYF. Here the CDR3 DNA reads TGTGCCAGCAGCCAAACCGGGTCCCGCTCCTACGAGCAGTACTTC.

V usage is TRBV18 and J usage is TRBJ1-5; D perhaps matches TRBD1 (5 bases). Between the trimmed V and J ends, which lost 3 bases and 11 bases, there was a span of 23 bases. CDR3 length equals 16 residues. Germline V gene lookup returns CDR1 KGHSH and CDR2 LQKENI. Written as DNA, the CDR3 is TGTGCCAGCTCACCCCAAGCGGGGACCGGAGGTGGGTCCCAGCATTTT. Translated, it gives CASSPQAGTGGGSQHF. The whole variable domain, filled in from reference TRBV18 and TRBJ1-5, reads NAGVMQNPRHLVRRRGQEARLRCSPMKGHSHVYWYRQLPEEGLKFMVYLQKENIIDESGMPKERFSAEFPKEGPSILRIQQVVRGDSAAYFCASSPQAGTGGGSQHFGDGTRLSIL.

The chain recombines TRBV15 with TRBJ1-5; no reliable D call. The germline gives CDR1 LNHNV, CDR2 YYDKDF (reference sequence). Trimming stripped 5 bases from V and 0 bases from J, with 11 bases between. CDR3 length: 15 amino acids. The CDR3 region has the DNA TGTGCCACCAGCGTCGGGGTAATTAGCAATCAGCCCCAGCATTTT. Its translation is CATSVGVISNQPQHF.

The chain links TRBV2 to TRBJ2-1; a weak D match, TRBD2 (6 bases). Per germline, CDR1 SNHLY and CDR2 FYNNEI. The CDR3 runs to 15 residues. V gave up 4 bases and J gave up 6 bases, with 16 bases separating them. This CDR3 reads CASSGGRGRFNEQFF. CDR3 sequence (DNA): TGTGCCAGCAGTGGAGGTCGGGGGAGGTTCAATGAGCAGTTCTTC. The whole variable domain, remainder taken from reference TRBV2 and TRBJ2-1, is EPEVTQTPSHQVTQMGQEVILRCVPISNHLYFYWYRQILGQKVEFLVSFYNNEISEKSEIFDDQFSVERPDGSNFTLKIRSTKLEDSAMYFCASSGGRGRFNEQFFGPGTRLTVL.

The rearrangement uses TRBV7-9 and TRBJ2-5; no reliable D call. V lost 3 bases, J lost 4 bases, and 6 bases lay in between. The CDR3 totals 12 residues. Germline lookup yields CDR1 SEHNR and CDR2 FQNEAQ (reference sequence). The CDR3 nucleotides read TGTGCCAGCAGCTTGATCGGAGAGACCCAGTACTTC. It encodes CASSLIGETQYF.

The J gene is TRBJ2-7, the V gene TRBV5-4; TRBD1 is a possible D gene (6 bases). V was pared by 4 bases and J by 0 bases, with 14 bases between. The CDR3 runs to 15 residues. Per germline, CDR1 SGHNT and CDR2 YYREEE (reference sequence). Here the CDR3 reads CASSHVGGDSYEQYF. The CDR3 nucleotides are TGTGCCAGCAGCCACGTAGGGGGAGACTCCTACGAGCAGTACTTC.

This chain joins TRBV7-8 and TRBJ2-5; 9 bases are shared with TRBD1. CDR3 length equals 16 residues. J gave up 4 bases and V 5 bases, and 11 bases lay outside the gene matches. CDR1 is SGHVS, CDR2 FQNEAQ, per germline. The CDR3 here is CASSVIRGTGLETQYF. In nucleotides, the CDR3 is TGTGCCAGCAGCGTCATTCGCGGGACAGGGTTAGAGACCCAGTACTTC.

The rearrangement links TRBV28 to TRBJ1-5; no reliable D call. The CDR3 is made up of 15 amino acids. Trimming cost V 6 bases and J 4 bases, with 16 bases left between them. From germline, CDR1 is MDHEN and CDR2 SYDVKM. The CDR3 here is CASSSGKVRNQPQHF. CDR3 sequence (DNA): TGTGCCAGCAGCTCAGGAAAAGTTAGGAATCAGCCCCAGCATTTT.

The genes are TRBV2 and TRBJ1-1; no firm D call. This CDR3 comprises 11 residues. The V gene lost 9 bases and the J gene lost 7 bases, with 12 bases spanning the gap. The germline V gene has CDR1 SNHLY and CDR2 FYNNEI. CDR3 amino acids: CARTVQIEAFF. CDR3 DNA: TGTGCCAGGACGGTGCAGATTGAAGCTTTCTTT.

In DNA form, the CDR3 reads TGTGCCAGCAGCCCGGGGGGACTGCGCCCAGATACGCAGTATTTT. Translated: CASSPGGLRPDTQYF. The rearrangement links TRBV5-4 to TRBJ2-3; TRBD2 aligns across 7 bases. The CDR3 has 15 amino acids. The ends lost 4 bases at V and 4 bases at J; junction bases unmatched: 9. Germline V gene data show CDR1 as SGHNT and CDR2 as YYREEE (reference sequence).

The rearrangement joins TRBV4-2 to TRBJ2-1, with 7 positions matching TRBD2. The junction had 5 bases not matched to a gene; V was cut back by 4 bases and J by 2 bases. Germline CDR1 and CDR2: LGHNA and YNFKEQ. The CDR3 loop spans 15 amino acids. The chain's CDR3 is CASSPRENPYNEQFF. The CDR3 DNA reads as TGTGCCAGCAGCCCGCGGGAGAACCCCTACAATGAGCAGTTCTTC.

The chain is built from TRBV24-1 and TRBJ1-2; 8 positions agree with TRBD1. This CDR3 region has 16 residues. V lost 5 bases and J lost 3; bases outside the gene matches: 10. In germline, CDR1 is KGHDR, CDR2 SFDVKD. CDR3 in amino acids: CATSGHDRGLDYGYTF. The CDR3 nucleotides read TGTGCCACCAGTGGTCACGACAGGGGCTTGGACTATGGCTACACCTTC.

The chain links TRBV29-1 to TRBJ2-5, with D possibly TRBD1 on 6 matching bases. Germline V gives CDR1 SQVTM, CDR2 ANQGSEA. Trimming took off 4 bases at V and 0 bases at J, with 12 bases between the two ends. The CDR3 covers 14 residues. This CDR3 reads CSVGDRRYQETQYF. CDR3 DNA sequence: TGCAGCGTTGGTGACAGGAGGTACCAAGAGACCCAGTACTTC.

CDR3 amino acids: CASSPREQGTNEKLFF. The CDR3 DNA reads TGTGCCAGCTCACCACGCGAACAGGGGACTAATGAAAAACTGTTTTTT. The chain uses TRBV18 and TRBJ1-4, with 7 bases identical to TRBD1. CDR1 and CDR2 (germline): KGHSH, LQKENI. The CDR3 totals 16 residues. V trimming: 1 base; J trimming: 2 bases; junction bases outside the gene matches: 4.

J is TRBJ2-1 and V is TRBV29-1; D gene unclear. The CDR3 is made up of 13 amino acids. Germline CDR1 is SQVTM and CDR2 is ANQGSEA. V dropped 7 bases and J dropped 2 bases, with 12 bases sitting between them. CDR3 in DNA: TGCAGCGCGGCCCCTCTTGCCTACAATGAGCAGTTCTTC. As protein: CSAAPLAYNEQFF.

The J gene is TRBJ2-7, the V gene TRBV5-6; D ambiguous. Trimming cost V 4 bases and J 6 bases, with 14 bases left between them. CDR3 length equals 13 residues. Per germline, CDR1 SGHDT and CDR2 YYEEEE. CDR3: CASSPGVGLEQYF. The CDR3 DNA sequence: TGTGCCAGCAGCCCAGGAGTCGGCCTCGAGCAGTACTTC. Full variable domain (rest looked up from reference TRBV5-6 and TRBJ2-7): DAGVTQSPTHLIKTRGQQVTLRCSPKSGHDTVSWYQQALGQGPQFIFQYYEEEERQRGNFPDRFSGHQFPNYSSELNVNALLLGDSALYLCASSPGVGLEQYFGPGTRLTVT.